This T cell receptor (beta chain) was captured by sequencing in a study of T cells in Graves' hyperthyroidism and ophthalmopathy. Study-level findings and limits: Appearing also in blood were most of the thyroid clonotypes expanded above 0.001.

This CDR3 spans 16 amino acids. It was RNA transcripts that yielded the amplified TCR beta CDR3 regions. TCR CDR3 underwent first-round RT-PCR with the HTBI primer set. TCRdb reanalysed the multiplex PCR reads using MiXCR and keeps one entry per CDR3 protein. The sample shows fewer than 250,000 distinct CDR3 sequences, approximately 23% of them seen only once. This clonotype was counted many times. The antigen is not known. A read error may be the cause here, since a much bigger clone is one base away. Among ophthalmopathy patients, the Clinical Activity Score reached at least 3, the NOSPECS grade reached at least 4, and duration remained under 3 months. Each diagnosis was grounded in clinical symptoms, serum thyroxine and TRAb, thyroid ultrasound, and orbital computed tomography.

The source of this sequence is a woman in her thirties or forties with Graves' ophthalmopathy. The chain recombines TRBV12-3 or TRBV12-4 with TRBJ1-3; perhaps TRBD1 as D (5 bases). The sample consisted of blood. The CDR3 loop is CASSWGNPSSGNTVYF. The CDR3, as DNA: TGTGCCAGCAGTTGGGGGAACCCGAGCTCTGGAAACACCGTATATTTT.